Listed here are 18 T cell receptor beta chains from one sample, sequenced in a study of blood T cell repertoires in COVID-19. Data came from immunoSEQ multiplex PCR; TCRdb stores just in-frame clones and leaves some out. The data hold roughly 200,000 clones, with 85% to 90% observed a single time. The material sequenced was peripheral blood. Every receptor here comes from a man aged 40-49 years with active or convalescent COVID-19.

The gene calls are TRBV19 and TRBJ1-1; 10 bases are a match to TRBD1. V was pared by 9 bases and J by 0 bases, with 16 bases of the junction left unmatched. Germline V lookup: CDR1 LNHDA, CDR2 SQIVND (reference sequence). This CDR3 has 18 amino acids. The CDR3 coding sequence is TGTGCCAGCACTTTACTCGGGACAGGGGCCCCAATGAACACTGAAGCTTTCTTT. It specifies CASTLLGTGAPMNTEAFF.

The chain is built from TRBV5-1 and TRBJ2-3; 8 bases line up with TRBD2. The junction had 1 base not matched to a gene; V was cut back by 0 bases and J by 1 base. Germline CDR1 SGHRS, CDR2 YFSETQ. The CDR3 covers 15 residues. For the CDR3, the DNA is TGCGCCAGCAGCTTGGCGGGGGGGGGCACAGATACGCAGTATTTT. This translates into CASSLAGGGTDTQYF.

The chain uses TRBV10-3 and TRBJ2-3; 8 positions match TRBD1. V was clipped by 6 bases and J by 1 base; unmatched bases: 3. This CDR3 has 14 residues. Looked up from germline, CDR1 is ENHRY and CDR2 is SYGVKD. The DNA for the CDR3 is TGTGCCATCAGACCGGGACAGGGCACAGATACGCAGTATTTT. It specifies CAIRPGQGTDTQYF.

The V gene is TRBV5-1, the J gene TRBJ2-3; 9 bases line up with TRBD2. Trimming removed 5 bases from V and 0 bases from J; junction bases left unmatched: 4. Germline V lookup: CDR1 SGHRS, CDR2 YFSETQ. The length of the CDR3 is 15 residues. The DNA of the CDR3 is TGCGCCAGCAGTCTCACTAGCGGGAGCACAGATACGCAGTATTTT. As protein: CASSLTSGSTDTQYF.

The chain uses TRBV30 and TRBJ1-6, with 10 bases fitting TRBD1. Germline V lookup: CDR1 GTSNPN, CDR2 SVGIG (reference sequence). This CDR3 spans 16 amino acids. Trimming cost V 0 bases and J 7 bases; bases outside gene matches: 6. This chain's CDR3 is CAWSVLGQGGNSPLHF. The CDR3 region has the DNA TGTGCCTGGAGTGTACTCGGACAGGGGGGAAATTCACCCCTCCACTTT.

The chain recombines TRBV27 with TRBJ1-2, with 10 bases fitting TRBD1. The germline V gene has CDR1 MNHEY and CDR2 SMNVEV (reference sequence). The CDR3 extends over 13 amino acids. V lost 7 bases to trimming and J lost 5 bases; unmatched junction nucleotides: 4. As DNA, the CDR3 is TGTGCCAGCAAACCGGGACAGGGGTATGGCTACACCTTC. Translating it yields CASKPGQGYGYTF.

This chain joins TRBV7-9 and TRBJ2-7, with a weak D call TRBD1 (6 bases). Trimming removed 5 bases at V and 5 bases at J, with 16 bases between. This CDR3 region has 14 residues. Germline V gene data show CDR1 as SEHNR and CDR2 as FQNEAQ (reference sequence). The CDR3 DNA follows: TGTGCCAGCAGCCCACCTAAACGACAGGACGAGCAGTACTTC. Encoded protein: CASSPPKRQDEQYF.

V usage is TRBV18 and J usage is TRBJ1-1, with 7 positions matching TRBD1. Germline V CDR1 and CDR2: KGHSH, LQKENI. With V trimmed by 3 bases and J by 3 bases, 4 bases remained unmatched. The CDR3 contains 14 residues. CDR3 sequence: CASSPQGVDTEAFF. The CDR3 DNA sequence: TGTGCCAGCTCACCGCAGGGGGTTGACACTGAAGCTTTCTTT.

The rearrangement uses TRBV7-2 and TRBJ1-3, with TRBD1 as a possible D gene (6 bases). From germline, CDR1 is SGHTA and CDR2 FQGNSA. The CDR3 has 17 amino acids. V gave up 1 base and J gave up 2 bases, with 15 bases separating them. The CDR3 here is CASSLVRPGDPGNTIYF. The CDR3 DNA reads TGTGCCAGCAGCTTAGTGCGGCCAGGGGACCCTGGAAACACCATATATTTT.

The V and J genes are TRBV4-3 and TRBJ2-5; 7 nucleotides agree with TRBD1. Germline lookup yields CDR1 LGHNA and CDR2 YSLEER. Germline trimming cut 5 bases from V and 5 bases from J; bases unmatched to any gene: 11. The length of the CDR3 is 15 residues. The CDR3 DNA reads TGCGCCAGCAGCTCTAGACGAGGGGGCAGGGAGACCCAGTACTTC. As protein: CASSSRRGGRETQYF.

The rearrangement joins TRBV11-3 to TRBJ2-5; TRBD2 aligns across 9 bases. Germline CDR1 reads SGHNT; CDR2 reads YENEEA. CDR3 size: 15 residues. Losses at the gene ends were 7 bases for V and 1 base for J; bases not matched to a gene: 7. The CDR3 here is CASTKPTSGQETQYF. CDR3 nucleotides: TGTGCCAGCACCAAACCGACTAGCGGCCAAGAGACCCAGTACTTC.

The chain employs TRBV6-1 and TRBJ2-7; possibly TRBD1 for D (6 bases). This CDR3 contains 13 residues. The V end was cut by 3 bases, the J end by 6 bases, with 12 bases between. The V gene's germline CDR1 is MNHNS and CDR2 SASEGT. CDR3 protein: CASSDRSTGEQYF. The CDR3 DNA reads as TGTGCCAGCAGTGACCGATCGACAGGCGAGCAGTACTTC.

V gene TRBV28 combines with J gene TRBJ1-1; possible D gene TRBD1, 5 bases. Looked up from germline, CDR1 is MDHEN and CDR2 is SYDVKM. The CDR3 is 18 amino acids. Between the trimmed V and J ends, which lost 8 bases and 0 bases, there was a span of 25 bases. CDR3 coding DNA: TGTGCCAGCGGCTCGGGGAGGTTTACAGGAAGAATGAACACTGAAGCTTTCTTT. Translation: CASGSGRFTGRMNTEAFF.

This chain joins TRBV30 and TRBJ2-3; 8 positions agree with TRBD2. Germline V gene data show CDR1 as GTSNPN and CDR2 as SVGIG (reference sequence). The V gene end was trimmed by 1 base and the J gene end by 1 base; junction bases not matched to a gene: 7. This CDR3 spans 16 amino acids. CDR3 sequence (DNA): TGTGCCTGGAGTGGGGAAACTAGCGGTCGCACAGATACGCAGTATTTT. Its protein product is CAWSGETSGRTDTQYF. Looking up the rest from reference TRBV30 and TRBJ2-3 gives the full variable domain: SQTIHQWPATLVQPVGSPLSLECTVEGTSNPNLYWYRQAAGRGLQLLFYSVGIGQISSEVPQNLSASRPQDRQFILSSKKLLLSDSGFYLCAWSGETSGRTDTQYFGPGTRLTVL.

This chain's CDR3 is CASSPRQWITEAFF. DNA for the CDR3: TGTGCCAGCAGCCCGAGACAGTGGATCACTGAAGCTTTCTTT. The chain uses TRBV5-8 and TRBJ1-1, with D perhaps matching TRBD1 (5 bases). Trimming shortened V by 4 bases and J by 4 bases, and 14 bases separated the two germline ends. CDR1 and CDR2 from the germline V gene are SGHTS and YDEGEE. CDR3 length equals 14 residues.

The rearrangement uses TRBV7-9 and TRBJ2-5; no clear D. Per germline, CDR1 SEHNR and CDR2 FQNEAQ (reference sequence). The CDR3 sequence is 13 residues long. Trimming left V 6 bases short and J 0 bases short, with 8 bases between. DNA for the CDR3: TGTGCCAGCAGAGCGCAGAACCAAGAGACCCAGTACTTC. Translated, it gives CASRAQNQETQYF.

This chain links TRBV12-3 or TRBV12-4 with TRBJ1-2; tentative D call: TRBD1 (5 bases). This CDR3 spans 12 amino acids. V lost 7 bases to trimming and J lost 7 bases, with 13 bases between them. The CDR3 reads CASNGGLGGYTF. The CDR3 DNA reads as TGTGCCAGCAACGGGGGGTTGGGTGGCTACACCTTC.

The chain has TRBV27 and TRBJ2-1, with TRBD1 matching 9 bases. The CDR3 extends over 15 amino acids. CDR1 and CDR2 from the germline V gene are MNHEY and SMNVEV (reference sequence). V gave up 1 base and J gave up 8 bases; unmatched junction bases: 6. CDR3 DNA sequence: TGTGCCAGCAGTTTATTGGGACAGGGAGTACATGAGCAGTTCTTC. Its translation is CASSLLGQGVHEQFF.